The clone carrying this T cell receptor (beta chain) occurred once. Assay used: immunoSEQ multiplex PCR; TCRdb lists only in-frame clones, some missing. The table includes roughly 110,000 clones, approximately 85% detected once. Seattle patients were enrolled during active infection and followed longitudinally. J lost 6 bases, V lost 4 bases, and 3 bases had no gene match. Germline CDR1 SGHNT, CDR2 YYREEE (reference sequence). The CDR3 length is 14 residues. The sample originates from a study of blood T cell repertoires in COVID-19. Looking at the study overall: Material from acute and convalescent COVID-19 was sourced from the United States, Italy and Spain. T cells, B-cell-depleted T cells, or PBMCs supplied cDNA or gDNA.

The chain employs TRBV5-4 and TRBJ2-2; 10 bases agree with TRBD2. The clonotype comes from a woman between 55 and 75 years old with COVID-19, enrolled during active disease. Sequencing was performed on peripheral blood. The CDR3 bases are TGTGCCAGCAGCCCGGGACTAGCGCCCGGGGAGCTGTTTTTT. It specifies CASSPGLAPGELFF.